These 32 T cell receptor beta chains were all obtained from the same sample, sequenced in a study of cytomegalovirus exposure and HLA in healthy donors. The PCR employed 60 Vbeta primers together with 13 Jbeta primers. Assay used: immunoSEQ multiplex PCR; TCRdb lists only in-frame clones, some missing. The sample lists some 220,000 clones, more than 60% seen once, with 2.7% in the top ten. Sequenced input: PBMCs. These receptors all stem from a woman aged 55-69 years in good health and CMV-seropositive.

The CDR3 DNA reads TGTGCCAGCAGCGAGGACAGGGGGGGTCCCGAGCAGTACTTC. This translates into CASSEDRGGPEQYF. The J gene is TRBJ2-7, the V gene TRBV9; TRBD1 matches 10 bases. CDR1 is SGDLS and CDR2 is YYNGEE in the germline V gene. CDR3 size: 14 residues. Trimming cost V 3 bases and J 6 bases; bases outside gene matches: 6. Combining the CDR3 with reference TRBV9 and TRBJ2-7 gives the whole variable domain DSGVTQTPKHLITATGQRVTLRCSPRSGDLSVYWYQQSLDQGLQFLIQYYNGEERAKGNILERFSAQQFPDLHSELNLSSLELGDSALYFCASSEDRGGPEQYFGPGTRLTVT.

The sample holds a few counts of this clone. J is TRBJ2-3 and V is TRBV9; D uncertain. Germline values: CDR1 SGDLS, CDR2 YYNGEE. The CDR3 covers 13 residues. The V end was cut by 3 bases, the J end by 0 bases, with 5 bases between. The CDR3 nucleotides read TGTGCCAGCAGCGACGGTAGCACAGATACGCAGTATTTT. It specifies CASSDGSTDTQYF.

The rearrangement joins TRBV7-7 to TRBJ2-1; 9 bases match TRBD2. The length of the CDR3 is 16 residues. J was trimmed by 3 bases and V by 1 base; bases with no gene match: 4. The germline V gene encodes CDR1 SSHAT and CDR2 FNYEAQ (reference sequence). The CDR3, as DNA: TGTGCCAGCAGCTTAGGCGGAGCGGGGGGCTACAATGAGCAGTTCTTC. It translates to CASSLGGAGGYNEQFF. The complete variable domain, with remaining parts taken from reference TRBV7-7 and TRBJ2-1, reads GAGVSQSPRYKVTKRGQDVTLRCDPISSHATLYWYQQALGQGPEFLTYFNYEAQPDKSGLPSDRFSAERPEGSISTLTIQRTEQRDSAMYRCASSLGGAGGYNEQFFGPGTRLTVL.

The chain employs TRBV5-1 and TRBJ2-1; TRBD1 might be the D (5 bases). Germline V CDR1 and CDR2: SGHRS, YFSETQ. V lost 1 base, J lost 8 bases, and 16 bases lay in between. The CDR3 spans 15 residues. This CDR3 reads CASSLQGPGVDEQFF. The CDR3 region has the DNA TGCGCCAGCAGCTTGCAGGGCCCAGGTGTCGATGAGCAGTTCTTC.

The rearrangement uses TRBV7-9 and TRBJ1-1; 8 positions agree with TRBD1. CDR1 SEHNR and CDR2 FQNEAQ come from the germline V gene (reference sequence). The ends lost 6 bases at V and 4 bases at J; junction bases unmatched: 7. The CDR3 runs to 14 residues. The CDR3 DNA reads as TGTGCCAGCAGTTTACAGGGGGTGAGCACTGAAGCTTTCTTT. Translating it yields CASSLQGVSTEAFF.

The J gene is TRBJ1-4, the V gene TRBV7-9; D possibly corresponds to TRBD1 (5 bases). The germline CDR1 and CDR2 sequences are SEHNR and FQNEAQ (reference sequence). Deletions cut 0 bases from V and 5 bases from J, with 10 bases between. The CDR3 extends over 15 amino acids. Here the CDR3 reads CASSLATVLNEKLFF. The CDR3, as DNA: TGTGCCAGCAGCTTAGCGACAGTTCTCAATGAAAAACTGTTTTTT.

This chain links TRBV10-3 with TRBJ2-1; TRBD2 agrees at 14 bases. With V trimmed by 2 bases and J by 10 bases, 4 bases remained unmatched. The CDR3 extends over 15 amino acids. Germline loops: CDR1 ENHRY, CDR2 SYGVKD. The CDR3, as DNA: TGTGCCATCAGTGAGGGACTAGCGGGAGGACAAGAGCAGTTCTTC. Translated, it gives CAISEGLAGGQEQFF.

A single count supports this clone. This rearrangement joins TRBV10-3 to TRBJ1-1; D remains ambiguous. Germline values: CDR1 ENHRY, CDR2 SYGVKD. V lost 1 base to trimming and J lost 0 bases, with 9 bases between them. This CDR3 has 15 amino acids. The CDR3 is CAISEFEPMNTEAFF. The CDR3 nucleotides read TGTGCCATCAGTGAGTTTGAGCCCATGAACACTGAAGCTTTCTTT.

The chain combines TRBV7-9 with TRBJ2-1; D is perhaps TRBD2 (6 bases). The CDR3 spans 13 residues. CDR1 and CDR2 from the germline V gene are SEHNR and FQNEAQ (reference sequence). CDR3 protein: CAAGRSAYNEQFF. CDR3 coding DNA: TGTGCAGCAGGGAGGTCGGCGTACAATGAGCAGTTCTTC. The full variable domain, with the rest looked up from reference TRBV7-9 and TRBJ2-1, is DTGVSQNPRHKITKRGQNVTFRCDPISEHNRLYWYRQTLGQGPEFLTYFQNEAQLEKSRLLSDRFSAERPKGSFSTLEIQRTEQGDSAMYLCAAGRSAYNEQFFGPGTRLTVL.

This clone was found once. V is TRBV28 and J is TRBJ2-1; tentative D call: TRBD2 (6 bases). The CDR3 runs 16 residues. The germline V gene encodes CDR1 MDHEN and CDR2 SYDVKM. V dropped 6 bases and J dropped 7 bases, with 22 bases sitting between them. The CDR3 reads CASSPPPGRRGNEQFF. Written as DNA, the CDR3 is TGTGCCAGCAGCCCCCCTCCAGGTCGACGGGGGAATGAGCAGTTCTTC.

The chain employs TRBV18 and TRBJ1-4; maybe TRBD1 (6 bases). V was trimmed by 2 bases and J by 7 bases, leaving 23 bases between them. The CDR3 is 18 amino acids. The germline V gene has CDR1 KGHSH and CDR2 LQKENI. This CDR3 reads CASSPGSGAVTGGEKLFF. The CDR3 DNA reads TGTGCCAGCTCACCAGGATCAGGGGCGGTGACGGGTGGTGAAAAACTGTTTTTT.

J is TRBJ2-7 and V is TRBV5-1, with 14 bases lining up with TRBD2. The V gene's germline CDR1 is SGHRS and CDR2 YFSETQ. V lost 4 bases to trimming and J lost 6 bases; unmatched junction nucleotides: 15. CDR3 length: 18 amino acids. CDR3 sequence (DNA): TGCGCCAGCAGCCTAGGGACTAGCGGGAGAAGGGTGGGCTCCGAGCAGTACTTC. Translation gives CASSLGTSGRRVGSEQYF.

This rearrangement joins TRBV5-1 to TRBJ1-2; 9 bases agree with TRBD1. The CDR3 sequence is 17 residues long. Trimming removed 3 bases from V and 2 bases from J; junction bases left unmatched: 11. CDR1 is SGHRS, CDR2 YFSETQ, per germline. DNA for the CDR3: TGCGCCAGCAGCTGGGATACCGGGGACAGGGTAAACTATGGCTACACCTTC. It is translated as CASSWDTGDRVNYGYTF.

The chain is built from TRBV5-1 and TRBJ2-1; 9 bases are shared with TRBD1. V shed 3 bases and J 10 bases; nucleotides not matched to a gene: 8. Germline CDR1 reads SGHRS; CDR2 reads YFSETQ. The CDR3 contains 14 residues. CDR3 bases: TGCGCCAGCAGCTCGCGACAGGGGGGACTGGAGCAGTTCTTC. It translates to CASSSRQGGLEQFF.

J is TRBJ1-6 and V is TRBV18; D is undetermined. Between the trimmed V and J ends, which lost 6 bases and 0 bases, there was a span of 6 bases. The length of the CDR3 is 14 residues. The germline gives CDR1 KGHSH, CDR2 LQKENI. CDR3 region: CASSYGSYNSPLHF. The DNA for the CDR3 is TGTGCCAGCTCGTACGGCTCCTATAATTCACCCCTCCACTTT. Filled out from reference TRBV18 and TRBJ1-6, the complete variable domain reads NAGVMQNPRHLVRRRGQEARLRCSPMKGHSHVYWYRQLPEEGLKFMVYLQKENIIDESGMPKERFSAEFPKEGPSILRIQQVVRGDSAAYFCASSYGSYNSPLHFGNGTRLTVT.

The gene calls are TRBV10-3 and TRBJ1-2; D is uncertain. The CDR3 runs to 11 residues. V gave up 3 bases and J gave up 7 bases, with 6 bases separating them. Germline values: CDR1 ENHRY, CDR2 SYGVKD. The CDR3, as DNA: TGTGCCATCAGTGAATCCCTTGGCTACACCTTC. Protein sequence: CAISESLGYTF.

This chain connects TRBV29-1 to TRBJ1-4; D unclear. The CDR3 is 12 residues long. The germline gives CDR1 SQVTM, CDR2 ANQGSEA. Trimming cost V 3 bases and J 7 bases, with 9 bases left between them. The DNA for the CDR3 is TGCAGCGTTGATCCAGGAACTGAAAAACTGTTTTTT. Amino acids: CSVDPGTEKLFF. The whole variable domain, filled in from reference TRBV29-1 and TRBJ1-4, reads SAVISQKPSRDICQRGTSLTIQCQVDSQVTMMFWYRQQPGQSLTLIATANQGSEATYESGFVIDKFPISRPNLTFSTLTVSNMSPEDSSIYLCSVDPGTEKLFFGSGTQLSVL.

The chain combines TRBV5-4 with TRBJ1-5; 7 bases agree with TRBD1. V trimming: 4 bases; J trimming: 5 bases; junction bases outside the gene matches: 3. CDR1 and CDR2 from the germline V gene are SGHNT and YYREEE (reference sequence). The CDR3 is 13 amino acids. The CDR3: CASSPGQDQPQHF. CDR3 in DNA: TGTGCCAGCAGCCCCGGACAGGATCAGCCCCAGCATTTT.

The V and J genes are TRBV9 and TRBJ2-5; D possibly corresponds to TRBD1 (6 bases). There are 13 residues in the CDR3. V gave up 4 bases and J gave up 3 bases, with 10 bases separating them. Germline values: CDR1 SGDLS, CDR2 YYNGEE. CDR3 loop: CASSWGPKETQYF. DNA for the CDR3: TGTGCCAGCAGCTGGGGGCCCAAAGAGACCCAGTACTTC.

The J gene is TRBJ2-1, the V gene TRBV9; D is unclear. The CDR3 is 15 amino acids. Germline V gene sequence: CDR1 SGDLS, CDR2 YYNGEE. V was shortened by 1 base and J by 2 bases, with 10 bases between the two germline ends. The CDR3 DNA sequence: TGTGCCAGCAGCGTATACGGAGATGCCTACAATGAGCAGTTCTTC. Amino acid sequence: CASSVYGDAYNEQFF.

This rearrangement joins TRBV7-2 to TRBJ2-3; TRBD2 matches at 9 bases. The CDR3 totals 13 residues. With V trimmed by 5 bases and J by 5 bases, 2 bases remained unmatched. Germline V gene lookup returns CDR1 SGHTA and CDR2 FQGNSA. CDR3 loop: CASSRLAVDTQYF. The DNA of the CDR3 is TGTGCCAGCAGCAGACTAGCGGTAGATACGCAGTATTTT.

V gene TRBV6-1 combines with J gene TRBJ1-1, with 8 bases identical to TRBD1. Trimming took 0 bases from V and 0 from J; bases not matched to a gene: 3. Germline lookup yields CDR1 MNHNS and CDR2 SASEGT. The CDR3 has 16 residues. Here the CDR3 reads CASSEAGTGLNTEAFF. CDR3 bases: TGTGCCAGCAGTGAAGCAGGGACAGGACTGAACACTGAAGCTTTCTTT.

The rearrangement links TRBV7-3 to TRBJ2-4, with a possible D match to TRBD1 (6 bases). This CDR3 is 15 amino acids long. CDR1 is SGHTA, CDR2 FQGTGA, per germline. V lost 6 bases and J 7 bases, leaving 19 bases between the germline ends. The CDR3 nucleotides are TGTGCCAGCAGTGAACAGGGCCCCCCGGGTAACATTCAGTACTTC. Translated: CASSEQGPPGNIQYF.

The chain joins TRBV6-4 to TRBJ2-1, with 8 bases fitting TRBD2. The CDR3 consists of 14 residues. Germline CDR1 is MRHNA and CDR2 is SNTAGT. J lost 6 bases, V lost 4 bases, and 5 bases had no gene match. The CDR3 is CASSVNGGANEQFF. CDR3 nucleotides: TGTGCCAGCAGTGTCAACGGGGGGGCCAATGAGCAGTTCTTC.

The chain carries TRBV5-7 and TRBJ2-1, with 15 bases fitting TRBD2. TRBV5-7 is noted as an ORF with a role that remains uncertain. Trimming at V came to 4 bases and at J to 5 bases, leaving 13 bases not matched to a gene. The CDR3 consists of 19 residues. CDR3 residues: CASSHWTSGGAEVDNEQFF. Here the CDR3 DNA reads TGTGCCAGCAGCCACTGGACTAGCGGGGGGGCGGAGGTTGACAATGAGCAGTTCTTC.

V usage is TRBV19 and J usage is TRBJ2-7, with TRBD1 matching 7 bases. Germline CDR1 reads LNHDA; CDR2 reads SQIVND (reference sequence). CDR3 length: 15 amino acids. With V trimmed by 5 bases and J by 3 bases, 10 bases remained unmatched. The CDR3: CASSSSGAGGYEQYF. DNA of the CDR3: TGTGCCAGTAGTTCCTCCGGGGCAGGGGGCTACGAGCAGTACTTC. Drawing the rest from reference TRBV19 and TRBJ2-7, the complete variable domain is DGGITQSPKYLFRKEGQNVTLSCEQNLNHDAMYWYRQDPGQGLRLIYYSQIVNDFQKGDIAEGYSVSREKKESFPLTVTSAQKNPTAFYLCASSSSGAGGYEQYFGPGTRLTVT.

V usage is TRBV6-5 and J usage is TRBJ1-1; 9 bases are shared with TRBD1. CDR1 is MNHEY and CDR2 is SVGAGI in the germline V gene. V lost 2 bases and J lost 5; bases outside the gene matches: 0. The CDR3 runs 13 residues. CDR3 sequence reads: CASSYGQGTEAFF. The CDR3 DNA follows: TGTGCCAGCAGTTACGGACAGGGGACTGAAGCTTTCTTT.

This clone has only one observation. The chain is built from TRBV7-2 and TRBJ2-7; D might be TRBD2 (6 bases). CDR1 is SGHTA and CDR2 is FQGNSA in the germline V gene. The CDR3 totals 16 residues. With 4 bases removed from V and 3 bases from J, the gap between germline ends came to 19 bases. Written as DNA, the CDR3 is TGTGCCAGCAGCTCGAGACTGGCCTTGGGGGGCTACGAGCAGTACTTC. Protein sequence: CASSSRLALGGYEQYF.

This clone was found a few times. This chain links TRBV25-1 with TRBJ1-3; tentative D call: TRBD1 (5 bases). V lost 10 bases and J lost 0, with 13 bases in between. Germline values: CDR1 MGHDK, CDR2 SYGVNS. The CDR3 loop spans 14 amino acids. This CDR3 reads CATSDSLSGNTIYF. CDR3 nucleotides: TGTGCCACCTCTGACAGCCTCTCTGGAAACACCATATATTTT.

CDR3 region: CASSSVSTGELFF. The CDR3 nucleotides read TGTGCCAGCAGCTCCGTCAGCACCGGGGAGCTGTTTTTT. The chain links TRBV7-9 to TRBJ2-2; D is ambiguous. Trimming pared 4 bases from V and 4 bases from J, leaving 7 bases between. The CDR3 runs to 13 residues. Germline loops: CDR1 SEHNR, CDR2 FQNEAQ (reference sequence).

CDR3 residues: CASSHSGGFYNEQFF. The CDR3 DNA reads as TGCGCCAGCAGCCACTCCGGGGGGTTTTACAATGAGCAGTTCTTC. The chain joins TRBV4-3 to TRBJ2-1; TRBD2 matches at 7 bases. V shed 3 bases and J 4 bases; nucleotides not matched to a gene: 6. CDR1 is LGHNA, CDR2 YSLEER, per germline. CDR3 size: 15 residues.

This rearrangement joins TRBV6-4 to TRBJ2-3, with TRBD2 matching 8 bases. Germline CDR1 is MRHNA and CDR2 is SNTAGT. The ends lost 4 bases at V and 0 bases at J; junction bases unmatched: 3. This CDR3 is built from 15 residues. Written as DNA, the CDR3 is TGTGCCAGCAGTGCGGGAGGGAGAAGCACAGATACGCAGTATTTT. Translating it yields CASSAGGRSTDTQYF.